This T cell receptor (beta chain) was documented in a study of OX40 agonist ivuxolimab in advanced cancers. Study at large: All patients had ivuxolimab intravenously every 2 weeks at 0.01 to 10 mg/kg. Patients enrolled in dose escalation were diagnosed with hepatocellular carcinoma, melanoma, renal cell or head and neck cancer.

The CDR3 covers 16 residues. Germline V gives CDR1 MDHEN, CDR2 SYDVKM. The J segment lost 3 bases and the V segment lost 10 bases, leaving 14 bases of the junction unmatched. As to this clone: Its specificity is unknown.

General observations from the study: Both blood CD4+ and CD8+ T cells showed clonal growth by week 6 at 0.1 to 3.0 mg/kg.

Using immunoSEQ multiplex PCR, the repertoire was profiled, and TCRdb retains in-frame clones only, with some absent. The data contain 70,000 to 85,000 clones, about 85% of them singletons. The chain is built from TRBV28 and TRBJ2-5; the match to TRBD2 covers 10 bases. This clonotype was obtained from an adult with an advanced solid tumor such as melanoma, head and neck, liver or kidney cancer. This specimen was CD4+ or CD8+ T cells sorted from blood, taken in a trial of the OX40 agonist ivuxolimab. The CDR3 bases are TGTGCCACCAAATGGCAAATTGGGACTAGCGAAGAGACCCAGTACTTC. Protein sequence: CATKWQIGTSEETQYF.